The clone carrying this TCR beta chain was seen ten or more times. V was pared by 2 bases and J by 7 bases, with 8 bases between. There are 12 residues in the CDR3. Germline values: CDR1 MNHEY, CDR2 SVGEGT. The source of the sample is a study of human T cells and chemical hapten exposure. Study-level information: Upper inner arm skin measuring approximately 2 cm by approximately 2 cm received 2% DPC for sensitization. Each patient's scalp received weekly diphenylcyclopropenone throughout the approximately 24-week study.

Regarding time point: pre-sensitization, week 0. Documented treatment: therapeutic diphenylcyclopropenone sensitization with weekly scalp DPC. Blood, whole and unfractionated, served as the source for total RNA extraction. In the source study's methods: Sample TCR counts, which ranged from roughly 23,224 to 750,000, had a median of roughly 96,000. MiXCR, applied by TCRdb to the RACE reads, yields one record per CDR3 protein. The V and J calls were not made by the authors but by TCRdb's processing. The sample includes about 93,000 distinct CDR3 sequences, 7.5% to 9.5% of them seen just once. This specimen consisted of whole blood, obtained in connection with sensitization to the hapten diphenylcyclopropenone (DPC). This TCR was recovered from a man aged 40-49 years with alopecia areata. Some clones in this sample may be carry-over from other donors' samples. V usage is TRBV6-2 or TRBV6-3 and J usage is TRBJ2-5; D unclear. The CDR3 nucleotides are TGTGCCAGCAGTTACGGATGGGGGACCCAGTACTTC. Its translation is CASSYGWGTQYF.